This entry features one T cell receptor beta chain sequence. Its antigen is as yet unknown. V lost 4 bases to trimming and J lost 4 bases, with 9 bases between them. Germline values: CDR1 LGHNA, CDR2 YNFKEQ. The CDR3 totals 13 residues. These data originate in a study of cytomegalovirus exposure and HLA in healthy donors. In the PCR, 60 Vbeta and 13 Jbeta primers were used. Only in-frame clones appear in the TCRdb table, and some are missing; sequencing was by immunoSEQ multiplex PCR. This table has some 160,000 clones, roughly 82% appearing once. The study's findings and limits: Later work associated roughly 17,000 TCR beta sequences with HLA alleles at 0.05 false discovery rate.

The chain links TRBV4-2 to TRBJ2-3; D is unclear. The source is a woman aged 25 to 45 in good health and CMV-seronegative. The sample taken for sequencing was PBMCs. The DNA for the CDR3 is TGTGCCAGCAGCCTAAATCCTCCAGATACGCAGTATTTT. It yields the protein CASSLNPPDTQYF.